Shown below are 3 T cell receptor beta chains from a single sample sequenced in a study of T-cell reconstitution after alpha-beta-depleted transplantation in children. Library preparation (for TCRbeta) was performed with unique molecular identifiers. TCRdb passed the PCR reads through MiXCR, listing each CDR3 protein once. The sample has 200,000 to 250,000 distinct CDR3 sequences, about 11% seen once. The sequences come from PBMCs, collected before TCRalphabeta/CD19-depleted stem cell transplant. These receptors came from a child less than two years old with acute myeloid leukemia, due to receive a stem cell transplant.

In its sample, this clonotype was seen many times. The V and J genes are TRBV7-9 and TRBJ1-3; no clear D. The CDR3 extends over 15 amino acids. Germline-derived CDR1 and CDR2 are SEHNR and FQNEAQ (reference sequence). V was shortened by 5 bases and J by 0 bases, with 11 bases between the two germline ends. The CDR3 region has the DNA TGTGCCAGCAGCAGCACCAGTTACTCTGGAAACACCATATATTTT. Its translation is CASSSTSYSGNTIYF.

In its sample, this clonotype was seen many times. This sequence joins TRBV12-3 or TRBV12-4 and TRBJ1-1, with 10 positions matching TRBD1. V shed 6 bases, J shed 1 base, and the junction held 8 bases outside the gene matches. CDR3 size: 16 residues. CDR3 loop: CASSRDRGERNTEAFF. In nucleotides, the CDR3 is TGTGCCAGCAGCCGGGACAGGGGTGAGAGGAACACTGAAGCTTTCTTT.

This clonotype occurred many times. This chain links TRBV20-1 with TRBJ1-5; 7 bases match TRBD1. Germline V gene sequence: CDR1 DFQATT, CDR2 SNEGSKA (reference sequence). The CDR3 totals 13 residues. The DNA for the CDR3 is TGCAGCCTGACAGGGCCCGCCAATCAGCCCCAGCATTTT. Amino acid sequence: CSLTGPANQPQHF.